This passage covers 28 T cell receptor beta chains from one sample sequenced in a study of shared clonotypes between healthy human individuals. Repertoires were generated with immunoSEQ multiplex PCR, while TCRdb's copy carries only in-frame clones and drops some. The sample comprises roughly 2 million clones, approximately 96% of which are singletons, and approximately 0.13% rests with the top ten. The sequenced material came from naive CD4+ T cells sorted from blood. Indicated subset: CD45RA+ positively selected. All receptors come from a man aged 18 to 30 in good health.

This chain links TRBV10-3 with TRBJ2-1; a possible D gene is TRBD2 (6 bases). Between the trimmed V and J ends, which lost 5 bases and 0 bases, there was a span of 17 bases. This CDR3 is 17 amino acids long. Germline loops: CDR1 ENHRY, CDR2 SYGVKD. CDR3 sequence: CAISSPGLSGSYNEQFF. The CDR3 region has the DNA TGTGCCATCAGTTCCCCCGGGCTTAGCGGCTCCTACAATGAGCAGTTCTTC.

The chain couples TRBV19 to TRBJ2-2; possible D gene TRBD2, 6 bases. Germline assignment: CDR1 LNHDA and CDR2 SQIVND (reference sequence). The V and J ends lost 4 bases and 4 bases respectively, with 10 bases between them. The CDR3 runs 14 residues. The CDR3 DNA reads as TGTGCCAGTAGTACCCAGGGAGGCACCGGGGAGCTGTTTTTT. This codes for CASSTQGGTGELFF.

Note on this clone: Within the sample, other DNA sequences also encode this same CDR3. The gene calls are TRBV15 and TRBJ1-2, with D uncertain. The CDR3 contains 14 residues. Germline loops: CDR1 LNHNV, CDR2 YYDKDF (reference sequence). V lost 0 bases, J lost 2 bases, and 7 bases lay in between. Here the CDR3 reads CATSRDRGNYGYTF. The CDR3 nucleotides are TGTGCCACCAGCAGAGATCGCGGGAACTATGGCTACACCTTC.

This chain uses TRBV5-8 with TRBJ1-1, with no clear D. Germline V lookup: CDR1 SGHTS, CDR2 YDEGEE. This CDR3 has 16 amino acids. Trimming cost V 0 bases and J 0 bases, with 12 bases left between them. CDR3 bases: TGTGCCAGCAGCTTGGATGTCGGGAGGGTGAACACTGAAGCTTTCTTT. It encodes CASSLDVGRVNTEAFF.

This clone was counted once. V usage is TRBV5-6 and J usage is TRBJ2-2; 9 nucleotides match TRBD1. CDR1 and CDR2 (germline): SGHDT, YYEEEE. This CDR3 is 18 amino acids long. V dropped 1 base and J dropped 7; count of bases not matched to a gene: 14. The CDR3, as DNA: TGTGCCAGCAGCTTGCGAGGAATACAGGGGGCGGTTAGCGGGGAGCTGTTTTTT. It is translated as CASSLRGIQGAVSGELFF.

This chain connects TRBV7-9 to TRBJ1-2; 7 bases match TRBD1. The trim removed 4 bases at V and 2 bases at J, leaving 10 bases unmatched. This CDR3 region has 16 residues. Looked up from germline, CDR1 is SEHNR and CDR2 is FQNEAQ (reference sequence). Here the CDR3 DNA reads TGTGCCAGCAGCTCCCGGGGACAGCAATCGAACTATGGCTACACCTTC. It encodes CASSSRGQQSNYGYTF.

The CDR3 nucleotides are TGTGCCAGCTCACCCCCTGGCCACGAGCAGTACTTC. As protein: CASSPPGHEQYF. The chain is built from TRBV18 and TRBJ2-7; no reliable D call. The CDR3 consists of 12 residues. The ends were cut back, 3 bases at V and 5 bases at J, with 8 bases in the middle. The germline V gene has CDR1 KGHSH and CDR2 LQKENI.

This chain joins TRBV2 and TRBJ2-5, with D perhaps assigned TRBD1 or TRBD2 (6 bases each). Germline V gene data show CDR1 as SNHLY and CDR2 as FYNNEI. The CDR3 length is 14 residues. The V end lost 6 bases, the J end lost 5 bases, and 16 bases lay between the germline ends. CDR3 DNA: TGTGCCAGCAGCGAGATAGGGGGGCGGGAGACCCAGTACTTC. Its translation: CASSEIGGRETQYF.

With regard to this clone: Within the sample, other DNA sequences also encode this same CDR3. The CDR3 reads CASSLGQGRSYEQYF. The CDR3, as DNA: TGTGCCAGCAGCTTGGGACAGGGCCGCTCCTACGAGCAGTACTTC. The rearrangement joins TRBV7-2 to TRBJ2-7; the match to TRBD1 covers 9 bases. The CDR3 loop spans 15 amino acids. Trimming took 3 bases from V and 0 from J; bases not matched to a gene: 3. The germline gives CDR1 SGHTA, CDR2 FQGNSA.

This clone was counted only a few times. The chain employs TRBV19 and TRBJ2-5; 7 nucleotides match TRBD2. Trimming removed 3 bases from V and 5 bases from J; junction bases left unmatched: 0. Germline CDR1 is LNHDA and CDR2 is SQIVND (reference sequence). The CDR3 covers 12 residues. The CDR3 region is CASSMGGETQYF. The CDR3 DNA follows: TGTGCCAGTAGTATGGGGGGGGAGACCCAGTACTTC.

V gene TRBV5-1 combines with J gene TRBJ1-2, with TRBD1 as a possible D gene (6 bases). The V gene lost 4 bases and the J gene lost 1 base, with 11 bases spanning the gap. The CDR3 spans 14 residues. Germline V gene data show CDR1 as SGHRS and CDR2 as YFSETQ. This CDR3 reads CASSPEDSNYGYTF. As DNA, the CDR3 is TGCGCCAGCAGCCCGGAGGACAGTAACTATGGCTACACCTTC.

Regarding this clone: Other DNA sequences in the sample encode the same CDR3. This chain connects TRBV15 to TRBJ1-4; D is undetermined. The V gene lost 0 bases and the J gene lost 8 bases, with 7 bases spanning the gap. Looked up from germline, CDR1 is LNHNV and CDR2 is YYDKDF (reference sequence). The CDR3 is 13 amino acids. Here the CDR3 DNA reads TGTGCCACCAGCAGAGACCCGGGGGAAAAACTGTTTTTT. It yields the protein CATSRDPGEKLFF.

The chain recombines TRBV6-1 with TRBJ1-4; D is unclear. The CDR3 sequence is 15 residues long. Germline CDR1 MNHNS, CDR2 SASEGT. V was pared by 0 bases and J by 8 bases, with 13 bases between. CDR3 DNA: TGTGCCAGCAGTGAAGCAAACGGGCTCGGCGAAAAACTGTTTTTT. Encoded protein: CASSEANGLGEKLFF.

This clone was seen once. The CDR3 DNA is TGTGCCAGCACCCGGGGGGCCCAAGAGACCCAGTACTTC. Translating gives CASTRGAQETQYF. This chain joins TRBV5-4 and TRBJ2-5; perhaps TRBD2 as D (7 bases). Trimming left V 6 bases short and J 1 base short, with 10 bases between. Germline values: CDR1 SGHNT, CDR2 YYREEE (reference sequence). CDR3 size: 13 residues.

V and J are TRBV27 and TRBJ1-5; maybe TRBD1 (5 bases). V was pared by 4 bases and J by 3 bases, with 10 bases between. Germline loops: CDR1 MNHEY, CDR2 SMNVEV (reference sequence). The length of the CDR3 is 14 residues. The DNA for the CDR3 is TGTGCCAGCAGTTCAGGTGGGACCAATCAGCCCCAGCATTTT. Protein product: CASSSGGTNQPQHF.

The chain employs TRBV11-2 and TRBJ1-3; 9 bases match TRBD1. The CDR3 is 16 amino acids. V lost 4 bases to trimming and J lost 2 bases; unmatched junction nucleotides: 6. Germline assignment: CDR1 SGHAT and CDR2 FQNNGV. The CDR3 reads CASSSYRGPAGNTIYF. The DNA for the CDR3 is TGTGCCAGCAGCTCCTACAGGGGGCCAGCTGGAAACACCATATATTTT.

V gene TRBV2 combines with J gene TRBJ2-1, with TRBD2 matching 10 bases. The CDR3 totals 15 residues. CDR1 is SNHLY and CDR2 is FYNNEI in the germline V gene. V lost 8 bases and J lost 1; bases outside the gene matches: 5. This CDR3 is CASCTTSGSYNEQFF. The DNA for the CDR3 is TGTGCCAGCTGTACGACTAGCGGGTCCTACAATGAGCAGTTCTTC.

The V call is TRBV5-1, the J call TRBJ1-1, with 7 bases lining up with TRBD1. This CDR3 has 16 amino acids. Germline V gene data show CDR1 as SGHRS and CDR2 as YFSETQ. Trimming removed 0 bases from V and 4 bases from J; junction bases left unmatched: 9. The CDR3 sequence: CASSLEGPGQFTEAFF. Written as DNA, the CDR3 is TGCGCCAGCAGCTTGGAAGGCCCGGGACAGTTCACTGAAGCTTTCTTT.

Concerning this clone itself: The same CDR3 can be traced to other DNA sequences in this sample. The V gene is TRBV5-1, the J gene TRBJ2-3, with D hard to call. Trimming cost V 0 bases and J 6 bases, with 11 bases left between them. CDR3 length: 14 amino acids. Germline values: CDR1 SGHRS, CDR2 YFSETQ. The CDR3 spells CASSLAPGGDTQYF. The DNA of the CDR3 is TGCGCCAGCAGCTTGGCACCGGGTGGCGATACGCAGTATTTT.

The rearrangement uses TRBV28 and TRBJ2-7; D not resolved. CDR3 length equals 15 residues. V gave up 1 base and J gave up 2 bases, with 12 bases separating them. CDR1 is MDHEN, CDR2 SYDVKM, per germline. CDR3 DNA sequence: TGTGCCAGCAGTTTATTGGCCCCTGGGGCCTACGAGCAGTACTTC. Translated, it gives CASSLLAPGAYEQYF.

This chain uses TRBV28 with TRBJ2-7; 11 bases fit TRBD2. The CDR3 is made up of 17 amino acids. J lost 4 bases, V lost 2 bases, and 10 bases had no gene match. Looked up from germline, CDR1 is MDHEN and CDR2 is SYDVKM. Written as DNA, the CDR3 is TGTGCCAGCAGTTTAGGGACCCTAGCGGGGGGAGTTTACGAGCAGTACTTC. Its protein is CASSLGTLAGGVYEQYF.

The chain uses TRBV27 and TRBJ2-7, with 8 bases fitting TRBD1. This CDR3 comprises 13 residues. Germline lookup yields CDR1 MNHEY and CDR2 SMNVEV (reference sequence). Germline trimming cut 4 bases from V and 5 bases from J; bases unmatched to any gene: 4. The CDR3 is CASSYGQGNEQYF. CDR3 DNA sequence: TGTGCCAGCAGTTATGGACAGGGCAACGAGCAGTACTTC.

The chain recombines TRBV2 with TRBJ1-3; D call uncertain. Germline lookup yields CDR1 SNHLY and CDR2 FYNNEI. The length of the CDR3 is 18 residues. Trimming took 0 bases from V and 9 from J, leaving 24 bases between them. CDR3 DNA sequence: TGTGCCAGCAGTGAAGCACCCTACATCGACAAGGCCCGTGGCACCATATATTTT. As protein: CASSEAPYIDKARGTIYF.

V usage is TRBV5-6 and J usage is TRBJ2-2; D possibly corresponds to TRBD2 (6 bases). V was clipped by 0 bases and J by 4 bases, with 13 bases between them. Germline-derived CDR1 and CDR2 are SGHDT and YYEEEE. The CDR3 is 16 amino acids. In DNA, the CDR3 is TGTGCCAGCAGCTTGGATCTAGCGACTGGCACCGGGGAGCTGTTTTTT. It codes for CASSLDLATGTGELFF.

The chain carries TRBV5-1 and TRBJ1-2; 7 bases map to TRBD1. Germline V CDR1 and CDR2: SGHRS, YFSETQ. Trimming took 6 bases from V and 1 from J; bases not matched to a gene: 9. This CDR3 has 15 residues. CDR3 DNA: TGCGCCAGCACCATGGGACAGACAAGTAACTATGGCTACACCTTC. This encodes CASTMGQTSNYGYTF.

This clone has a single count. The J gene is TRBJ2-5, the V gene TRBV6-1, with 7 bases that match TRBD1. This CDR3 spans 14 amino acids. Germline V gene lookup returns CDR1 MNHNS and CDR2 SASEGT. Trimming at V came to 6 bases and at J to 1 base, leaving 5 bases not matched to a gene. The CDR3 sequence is CASSKTGIQETQYF. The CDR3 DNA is TGTGCCAGCAGCAAGACAGGGATCCAAGAGACCCAGTACTTC.

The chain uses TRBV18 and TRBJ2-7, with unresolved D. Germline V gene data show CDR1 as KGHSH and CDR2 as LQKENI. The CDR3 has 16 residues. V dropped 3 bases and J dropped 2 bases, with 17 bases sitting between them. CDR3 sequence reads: CASSPSVAVIAYEQYF. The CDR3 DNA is TGTGCCAGCTCACCCTCCGTGGCAGTTATCGCCTACGAGCAGTACTTC.

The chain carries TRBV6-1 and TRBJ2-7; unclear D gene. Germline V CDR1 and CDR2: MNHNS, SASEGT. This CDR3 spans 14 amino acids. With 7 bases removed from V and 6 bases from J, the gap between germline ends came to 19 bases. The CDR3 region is CASTPPGQKGEQYF. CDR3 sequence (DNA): TGTGCCAGCACCCCACCCGGGCAGAAAGGCGAGCAGTACTTC.